This T cell receptor beta chain derives from a study of T-cell memory formation after mild COVID-19. The ends lost 5 bases at V and 5 bases at J; junction bases unmatched: 13. Germline CDR1 is MNHNY and CDR2 is SVGAGI (reference sequence). The CDR3 consists of 16 residues. TCRdb independently ran MiXCR on the 5' RACE reads; one entry per CDR3 protein. The sample holds hundreds of thousands of distinct CDR3 sequences, less than 20% seen once. Note on this clonotype: The antigen remains undetermined.

Findings and limits, study-wide: Nothing confirmed that second-wave clones peaking on day 37 were specific for SARS-CoV-2. Contracting CD4+ clones were located mainly in CM and EM, and CD8+ clones in EMRA.

Input material: PBMCs or a T cell subset sorted from them (not recorded which). The chain uses TRBV6-6 and TRBJ2-5, with 8 bases identical to TRBD2. This sequence originates from a man in his late teens or twenties who had mild COVID-19 (a few samples of this study predate the infection). Cell type and time point are not known. The CDR3 sequence is CASSPTSGGVRETQYF. The CDR3 nucleotides are TGTGCCAGCAGTCCGACGTCGGGGGGGGTCCGGGAGACCCAGTACTTC.